The source of this T cell receptor beta chain is a study of shared clonotypes between healthy human individuals. Study-wide background: Each donor contributed plates that comprised three CD4 naive, three CD4 memory, two CD8 naive and one CD8 memory. Study conclusions and caveats: What naive subsets generally showed was a larger estimated richness than memory subsets showed. Relative to their counterparts shared across all four donors, non-shared clonotypes exhibited diminished generation probabilities.

With respect to this clone: Its target is unknown.

Trimming removed 2 bases from V and 2 bases from J, with 13 bases in between. Germline V gene data show CDR1 as SGHTA and CDR2 as FQGTGA. The CDR3 consists of 15 residues. Using immunoSEQ multiplex PCR, the repertoire was profiled, and TCRdb retains in-frame clones only, with some absent. The table shows 2 million to 3 million clones, with 90% to 95% occurring only once. V and J are TRBV7-3 and TRBJ2-7; D gene unclear. Sequencing was done on a sample of naive CD4+ T cells from PBMCs. The subset is: CD45RA+ positively selected. The receptor was derived from a man aged 18 to 30 in good health. Some clones in this sample may be carry-over from other donors' samples. The chain's CDR3 is CASSLHRGATYEQYF. For the CDR3, the DNA is TGTGCCAGCAGCTTACACCGTGGAGCAACCTACGAGCAGTACTTC.